The rows below give T cell receptor beta chains drawn from one sample of a study of CD8 T cells in Susac syndrome. TCRdb independently ran MiXCR on the immunoSEQ multiplex PCR reads; one entry per CDR3 protein. The sample holds approximately 140,000 distinct CDR3 sequences; 90% to 95% are singletons and the top ten take over 0.1%. The material sequenced was CD4+ T cells from PBMCs. The receptors derive from a human donor with multiple sclerosis. CDR3s include the opening cysteine and the closing phenylalanine or tryptophan. The D gene is left open where the match is weak. Size is omitted from some rows. Given values are once, few, many or a class for expanded clones.

j_call: TRBJ1-3
clone_size: .
v_call: TRBV6-1
d_call: .
cdr3_aa: CASSAGLSISGNTIYF
cdr3_nt: TGTGCCAGCAGCGCGGGTCTCTCCATCTCTGGAAACACCATATATTTT

j_call: TRBJ1-4
clone_size: .
v_call: TRBV29-1
d_call: .
cdr3_aa: CSVVEPNEKLFF
cdr3_nt: TGCAGCGTCGTAGAACCCAATGAAAAACTGTTTTTT

j_call: TRBJ2-7
clone_size: .
v_call: TRBV29-1
d_call: .
cdr3_aa: CSAEGQAYEQYF
cdr3_nt: TGCAGCGCGGAGGGACAAGCCTACGAGCAGTACTTC

j_call: TRBJ2-5
clone_size: .
v_call: TRBV20-1
d_call: .
cdr3_aa: CSASSGWSRGETQYF
cdr3_nt: TGCAGTGCTAGCTCGGGGTGGTCCAGGGGTGAGACCCAGTACTTC

j_call: TRBJ2-7
clone_size: .
v_call: TRBV6-1
d_call: .
cdr3_aa: CASSEGGSGGWTYEQYF
cdr3_nt: TGTGCCAGCAGTGAAGGTGGTAGTGGCGGCTGGACCTACGAGCAGTACTTC

j_call: TRBJ1-1
clone_size: .
v_call: TRBV30
d_call: .
cdr3_aa: CAWSGQKGSNTEAFF
cdr3_nt: TGTGCCTGGAGTGGCCAAAAGGGTTCGAACACTGAAGCTTTCTTT

j_call: TRBJ2-3
clone_size: .
v_call: TRBV7-9
d_call: TRBD1
cdr3_aa: CASEPGGNTDTQYF
cdr3_nt: TGTGCCAGCGAGCCAGGGGGCAACACAGATACGCAGTATTTT

j_call: TRBJ2-7
clone_size: .
v_call: TRBV29-1
d_call: .
cdr3_aa: CSVEGPRGTYEQYF
cdr3_nt: TGCAGCGTTGAAGGCCCAAGGGGAACCTACGAGCAGTACTTC

j_call: TRBJ2-6
clone_size: once
v_call: TRBV19
d_call: TRBD1
cdr3_aa: CASSDRAGRVLTF
cdr3_nt: TGTGCCAGTTCGGACAGGGCCGGGCGCGTCCTGACTTTC

j_call: TRBJ2-3
clone_size: .
v_call: TRBV15
d_call: TRBD1
cdr3_aa: CATFPGQKLSTDTQYF
cdr3_nt: TGTGCCACCTTCCCGGGACAGAAGTTAAGCACAGATACGCAGTATTTT

j_call: TRBJ1-2
clone_size: .
v_call: TRBV9
d_call: .
cdr3_aa: CASSPPGLQSGYTF
cdr3_nt: TGTGCCAGCAGCCCACCCGGGCTGCAGAGTGGCTACACCTTC

j_call: TRBJ1-1
clone_size: .
v_call: TRBV20-1
d_call: .
cdr3_aa: CSVQGGVNTEAFF
cdr3_nt: TGCAGTGTACAGGGAGGAGTGAACACTGAAGCTTTCTTT

j_call: TRBJ2-3
clone_size: few
v_call: TRBV27
d_call: TRBD1
cdr3_aa: CASSRDRGTDTQYF
cdr3_nt: TGTGCCAGCAGCAGGGACAGGGGCACAGATACGCAGTATTTT

j_call: TRBJ2-1
clone_size: .
v_call: TRBV10-3
d_call: .
cdr3_aa: CAISGGPYNEQFF
cdr3_nt: TGTGCCATCTCCGGCGGGCCTTACAATGAGCAGTTCTTC

j_call: TRBJ2-3
clone_size: .
v_call: TRBV20-1
d_call: .
cdr3_aa: CSASWGRADTQYF
cdr3_nt: TGCAGTGCTAGCTGGGGTCGTGCAGATACGCAGTATTTT

j_call: TRBJ2-7
clone_size: .
v_call: TRBV5-6
d_call: .
cdr3_aa: CASSLKGLRSSYEQYF
cdr3_nt: TGTGCCAGCAGCCTAAAGGGGCTTAGGAGCTCCTACGAGCAGTACTTC

j_call: TRBJ2-1
clone_size: .
v_call: TRBV18
d_call: TRBD1
cdr3_aa: CASSPLDRGEFF
cdr3_nt: TGTGCCAGCTCACCCCTAGACAGGGGTGAGTTCTTC

j_call: TRBJ2-5
clone_size: once
v_call: TRBV6-5
d_call: .
cdr3_aa: CASSYATGARETQYF
cdr3_nt: TGTGCCAGCAGTTACGCAACGGGAGCCCGAGAGACCCAGTACTTC

j_call: TRBJ2-5
clone_size: .
v_call: TRBV5-1
d_call: .
cdr3_aa: CASSLVEGEETQYF
cdr3_nt: TGCGCCAGCAGCTTGGTAGAGGGTGAAGAGACCCAGTACTTC

j_call: TRBJ2-7
clone_size: .
v_call: TRBV28
d_call: .
cdr3_aa: CASKLTGYPYEQYF
cdr3_nt: TGTGCCAGCAAGCTAACAGGGTACCCCTACGAGCAGTACTTC

j_call: TRBJ1-4
clone_size: .
v_call: TRBV7-2
d_call: .
cdr3_aa: CASSPGGGSSGEKLFF
cdr3_nt: TGTGCCAGCAGCCCTGGGGGGGGAAGTAGTGGTGAAAAACTGTTTTTT

j_call: TRBJ1-1
clone_size: .
v_call: TRBV6-5
d_call: .
cdr3_aa: CASSYSTLNTEAFF
cdr3_nt: TGTGCCAGCAGTTACTCCACATTGAACACTGAAGCTTTCTTT

j_call: TRBJ1-5
clone_size: .
v_call: TRBV30
d_call: .
cdr3_aa: CAWSGASNQPQHF
cdr3_nt: TGTGCCTGGTCCGGAGCGTCCAATCAGCCCCAGCATTTT

j_call: TRBJ2-1
clone_size: .
v_call: TRBV20-1
d_call: .
cdr3_aa: CSATEAGYPYNEQFF
cdr3_nt: TGCAGTGCTACAGAAGCGGGTTACCCCTACAATGAGCAGTTCTTC

j_call: TRBJ1-4
clone_size: .
v_call: TRBV9
d_call: .
cdr3_aa: CASSVQAATNEKLFF
cdr3_nt: TGTGCCAGCAGCGTTCAGGCTGCAACTAATGAAAAACTGTTTTTT

j_call: TRBJ2-1
clone_size: .
v_call: TRBV29-1
d_call: .
cdr3_aa: CSVRRDSPRANEQFF
cdr3_nt: TGCAGCGTGCGACGGGACTCCCCTCGAGCCAATGAGCAGTTCTTC

j_call: TRBJ2-2
clone_size: .
v_call: TRBV6-5
d_call: TRBD1
cdr3_aa: CASRYSGQGLGGELFF
cdr3_nt: TGTGCCAGCAGATACTCGGGACAGGGGTTGGGCGGGGAGCTGTTTTTT

j_call: TRBJ2-1
clone_size: .
v_call: TRBV29-1
d_call: TRBD2
cdr3_aa: CSVDPAGEAFYNEQFF
cdr3_nt: TGCAGCGTTGACCCAGCGGGAGAGGCATTTTACAATGAGCAGTTCTTC

j_call: TRBJ1-3
clone_size: .
v_call: TRBV28
d_call: .
cdr3_aa: CASSTTSSGNTIYF
cdr3_nt: TGTGCCAGCAGCACAACCAGCTCTGGAAACACCATATATTTT

j_call: TRBJ2-3
clone_size: few
v_call: TRBV18
d_call: .
cdr3_aa: CASSPSTDTQYF
cdr3_nt: TGTGCCAGCAGCCCCAGCACAGATACGCAGTATTTT

j_call: TRBJ2-5
clone_size: once
v_call: TRBV2
d_call: TRBD2
cdr3_aa: CASSELAGRKTQYF
cdr3_nt: TGTGCCAGCAGTGAACTAGCGGGACGGAAGACCCAGTACTTC

j_call: TRBJ2-5
clone_size: .
v_call: TRBV7-3
d_call: .
cdr3_aa: CASSLTVKETQYF
cdr3_nt: TGTGCCAGCAGCTTAACAGTTAAGGAGACCCAGTACTTC

j_call: TRBJ1-1
clone_size: .
v_call: TRBV19
d_call: TRBD1
cdr3_aa: CASSPRTGITEAFF
cdr3_nt: TGTGCCAGTAGTCCGAGGACAGGGATCACTGAAGCTTTCTTT

j_call: TRBJ1-1
clone_size: .
v_call: TRBV27
d_call: TRBD1
cdr3_aa: CASSMNRGRTEAFF
cdr3_nt: TGTGCCAGCAGTATGAACAGGGGGAGGACTGAAGCTTTCTTT

j_call: TRBJ1-2
clone_size: once
v_call: TRBV7-9
d_call: TRBD1
cdr3_aa: CASSQGAGGYGYTF
cdr3_nt: TGTGCCAGCAGCCAAGGGGCAGGGGGCTATGGCTACACCTTC

j_call: TRBJ2-3
clone_size: .
v_call: TRBV20-1
d_call: TRBD2
cdr3_aa: CSASEGLAGGTDTQYF
cdr3_nt: TGCAGTGCTAGTGAAGGACTAGCGGGAGGCACAGATACGCAGTATTTT

j_call: TRBJ1-5
clone_size: once
v_call: TRBV20-1
d_call: .
cdr3_aa: CSARTILSQYSNQPQHF
cdr3_nt: TGCAGTGCTAGAACCATTTTGAGTCAGTATAGCAATCAGCCCCAGCATTTT

j_call: TRBJ1-5
clone_size: .
v_call: TRBV6-2/TRBV6-3
d_call: .
cdr3_aa: CASRYGGNQPQHF
cdr3_nt: TGTGCCAGCAGGTACGGCGGAAATCAGCCCCAGCATTTT

j_call: TRBJ1-6
clone_size: .
v_call: TRBV20-1
d_call: .
cdr3_aa: CSAGENSPLHF
cdr3_nt: TGCAGTGCTGGCGAGAATTCACCCCTCCACTTT

j_call: TRBJ1-2
clone_size: .
v_call: TRBV14
d_call: .
cdr3_aa: CASSTLTNYGYTF
cdr3_nt: TGTGCCAGCAGCACATTGACGAACTATGGCTACACCTTC

j_call: TRBJ1-1
clone_size: .
v_call: TRBV29-1
d_call: .
cdr3_aa: CSGRNTEAFF
cdr3_nt: TGCAGCGGCAGGAACACTGAAGCTTTCTTT

j_call: TRBJ2-3
clone_size: once
v_call: TRBV29-1
d_call: TRBD2
cdr3_aa: CSVSGRGTDTQYF
cdr3_nt: TGCAGCGTTTCGGGGAGGGGCACAGATACGCAGTATTTT

j_call: TRBJ1-5
clone_size: .
v_call: TRBV24-1
d_call: TRBD1
cdr3_aa: CATSDGDRGRNQPQHF
cdr3_nt: TGTGCCACCAGTGATGGAGACAGGGGACGCAATCAGCCCCAGCATTTT

j_call: TRBJ1-4
clone_size: .
v_call: TRBV5-1
d_call: TRBD1
cdr3_aa: CASSLGDRDYEKLFF
cdr3_nt: TGCGCCAGCAGCTTGGGGGACAGAGATTATGAAAAACTGTTTTTT

j_call: TRBJ2-3
clone_size: .
v_call: TRBV13
d_call: TRBD2
cdr3_aa: CASSLYGTSGRGTDTQYF
cdr3_nt: TGTGCCAGCAGCTTATACGGCACTAGCGGGCGGGGCACAGATACGCAGTATTTT